This T cell receptor beta chain is from a study of PD-L1 blockade in urothelial cancer. Study as a whole: Atezolizumab 1,200 mg was given intravenously every 3 weeks, starting 2014.

Each patient's cancer was a locally advanced or metastatic urothelial carcinoma. The CDR3 is 14 amino acids. Trimming shortened V by 7 bases and J by 3 bases, and 13 bases separated the two germline ends. Per the germline V gene, CDR1 is MNHNY and CDR2 is SVGAGI (reference sequence). Spiking each PCR with synthetic TCR analog templates was performed. TCRdb's table, derived via immunoSEQ multiplex PCR, lists solely in-frame clones and lacks some. Among roughly 84,000 clones, 82% were seen once, and the ten largest hold over 7.5%. The sequence was collected from a man between 65 and 79 years old with urothelial cancer. The genes are TRBV6-6 and TRBJ2-1; D perhaps matches TRBD2 (5 bases). The sequencing here drew on PBMCs, taken around atezolizumab (anti-PD-L1) treatment. The CDR3 loop is CASTLAEGYNEQFF. The CDR3 nucleotides are TGTGCCAGCACCCTAGCCGAAGGCTACAATGAGCAGTTCTTC.